This TCR beta chain was identified during a study of blood T cells in healthy people across ages. Study context: About one barcoded beta molecule was captured per two T cells (by template switching).

The CDR3 runs 14 residues. The germline V gene has CDR1 SGHTA and CDR2 FQGNSA. Alongside a J-beta primer mix, a sample-barcoded 5' primer served in a second PCR lasting 7 to 11 cycles. From the 5' RACE reads, TCRdb called clonotypes with MiXCR, one entry per CDR3 protein. Among approximately 960,000 distinct CDR3 sequences listed, 25% to 35% were seen once. This clonotype was picked up one time. Extractions gave at least 6 micrograms of total RNA per sample. This sample also belongs to another study, concerning T cells of mothers and their children.

This TCR was sampled from a woman between 40 and 50 years old in good health. V is TRBV7-2 and J is TRBJ2-7; 10 nucleotides agree with TRBD2. TRBJ2-5 explains the end of the DNA better; the J call may be wrong. The source material was blood. DNA for the CDR3: TGTGCCAGCAGCTCGGTAGCGGGGGGCGGGACCCAGTACTTC. Residues: CASSSVAGGGTQYF.